The subject of this entry is one TCR beta chain. The specificity of this receptor is unknown. No per-base quality is available; no much larger clone lies one base away. The data derive from a study of cytomegalovirus exposure and HLA in healthy donors (dated by TCRdb to 2015 to 2018). About the full investigation: According to an earlier analysis of 550 to 750 of the donors, 150 million to 200 million T cells yielded roughly 100 million unique TCR beta sequences and 276 Gb of sequence data. In the later analysis, no new phenotypic data were used to find candidate immune exposures; instead, reliance was placed on TCR beta sequences and their occurrence across donors. In an earlier analysis of several hundred of the donors, high-throughput TCR beta sequencing was used to judge whether each TCR beta V gene segment behaved as functional or pseudogenic. Among 398 genotyped donors of the cohort, an average of approximately 240,000 unique TCR beta nucleotide sequences were sequenced per donor, 15% to 20% of them non-productive. The study aimed to test whether cataloging public T cell receptors could reveal signatures of past pathogen exposure. High-throughput TCR immunosequencing, statistical association of individual TCRs with disease status, and machine learning were combined to predict cytomegalovirus infection status. The genetic ancestry cluster associated with self-reported Caucasian donors included around four fifths of the roughly 400 genotyped donors. Approximately 310 gigabases of sequencing data and 70 million to 95 million unique TCR sequences made up an early release that covered nearly 650 HLA-typed donors. In a later genetic analysis, genome-wide SNP genotypes for about 65% of the roughly 700 donors were used, and that subset was treated as a discovery cohort. A separate validation cohort of about 110 different subjects was used in addition to the 666-subject first cohort. The number of donors typed differed by locus, with 629-630 for A, B, C, DRB1 and DQB1, around 500 for DQA1, about 610 for DPA1, and some 450 for DPB1. Donor age, sex, ethnicity and CMV serostatus were collected together with the repertoire data. About five DR-DQ haplotypes were treated as single units for association and clustering because of strong linkage in the cohort. Class I and class II HLA loci were covered by the typing at four-digit resolution. In a later analysis, previously published TCR beta repertoires from several hundred donors were re-analyzed and high-resolution HLA genotyping was added so that TCR occurrence patterns could be studied. Every discovery cohort repertoire had been produced on one sequencing platform. The T cell repertoires of around 670 subjects were profiled by immunosequencing and related to cytomegalovirus serostatus.

The library was obtained by the immunoSEQ multiplex PCR assay. A mixture of 60 forward primers for TCR Vbeta segments and 13 reverse primers for TCR Jbeta segments was used in the multiplex PCR. The CDR3 region of rearranged TCR beta genes was amplified from genomic DNA with a multiplex PCR assay. On the Illumina HiSeq System, the amplified TCR beta libraries were sequenced as 87-base-pair reads. The authors' pipeline ran thus. A later analysis tallied some 79 million unique TCR beta chains across the 666 repertoires, and around 9.9 million of those chains were shared by two or more donors. To remove PCR and sequencing errors, raw reads were error-corrected and collapsed into unique sequences using a nearest-neighbor algorithm that merged closely related sequences. To assign V, D and J gene segments, CDR3 sequences were aligned to IMGT reference sequences. For a sequence to be retained, at least a six-nucleotide match to both a V gene segment and a J gene segment was required. A rearrangement counted as productive if the CDR3 had no stop codons and remained in frame with V and J, and every other rearrangement counted as non-productive. Following IMGT convention, CDR3 was defined as the stretch from the second conserved V-encoded cysteine up to the conserved J-encoded phenylalanine. The earlier analysis of about 560 of the donors excluded any sequence lacking an unambiguous match to a single V gene segment. An earlier analysis of approximately 590 of the donors called V segments functional above 56.7% productive rearrangements and segregating when the between-donor standard deviation exceeded 5%. To diagnose cytomegalovirus status from the catalog of TCR beta chain sequences, a statistical classification framework was built. V and J gene assignment, in a later analysis, came from comparing TCR nucleotide sequences with IMGT/GENE-DB human TR gene sequences. Using the TCRdist pipeline, a later analysis assigned CDR3 sequences along with most-parsimonious VDJ recombination scenarios. In a later analysis, each TCR beta chain was defined by its CDR3 amino acid sequence together with its V-gene family, and reads lacking a unique V-gene family were excluded. In a later analysis, 450 to 600 highly shared, low-generation-probability nucleotide sequences were removed to address suspected cross-contamination and a sequencing artifact. In a later analysis, a clonal expansion index was calculated for each public chain from normalized within-repertoire ranks of inferred template counts. In a later analysis, generation probabilities were computed with a VDJ recombination model fitted to out-of-frame rearrangements, and the resulting probabilities were checked against IGoR. A later analysis scored TCR-TCR, TCR-HLA and TCR-CMV co-occurrence with hypergeometric tests, applying a repertoire-size bias correction to TCR pairs. To estimate false discovery rates, a later analysis permuted the HLA or CMV assignments 20 times. In a later analysis, co-occurring TCRs were grouped using DBSCAN, with TCRdist sequence similarity added in when clustering inside HLA-allele-positive subsets. For co-occurrence clustering, repertoires with fewer than 30,000 or more than 120,000 public chains were excluded, along with roughly five repertoires with anomalous nucleotide sharing. TCRdb took this table from immuneACCESS and kept in-frame rearrangements with V and J called. Such tables lack part of the clones; where checked against another copy, unresolved V genes explain under half of the gap, and the rest is unexplained. The D gene and trimming were derived from the DNA, and the V and J assignments and clone size from that table. Here the sample has over 85,000 clones; around 85% occur a single time. 1.5% to 2% of the sample goes to the ten largest clones.

Clipping removes 2 bases from V and 3 bases from J, with 3 as the unmatched junction base count. CDR3 length: 15 amino acids, cysteine to phenylalanine. Only the CDR3 part of the read is kept: 45 bases, read in frame from the first base. CDR1 is given as SGHRS and CDR2 as YFSETQ, both from the germline V gene. In total, 500 to 700 healthy bone marrow donors made up the cohort. Cohort members were all nominally healthy when sampled, although unrecorded immune exposures were likely present. The donor tested CMV seronegative, placing the donor among the 350 to 400 seronegative members of the cohort. Every donor gave a peripheral blood sample, and the peripheral blood mononuclear cells from that sample were used for TCR beta sequencing. Genomic DNA was extracted from the blood cell samples with the Qiagen DNeasy Blood Extraction Kit. Results and caveats for the whole study, not just this receptor: According to a later analysis, TCR association rates differed among HLA loci, with DRB1 alleles showing the most associated TCRs and HLA-C alleles showing the fewest. When HLA alleles, especially DR and DQ, strongly co-occurred, TCR associations were difficult to assign to individual alleles. According to a later analysis, most CMV-associated TCR beta chains appeared to be HLA-restricted, and the HLA associations seemed to be driven largely by CMV exposure. In this cohort, only TCR beta chains were sequenced, and detectable features were limited by the absence of alpha or paired-chain data. The 87-base-pair reads could not distinguish some IMGT-functional V segments, including TRBV6-2 and TRBV6-3, so those segments were excluded. A later genetic analysis associated a missense DCLRE1C variant with V-gene and J-gene trimming of TCR beta chains, and an independent cohort replicated the association. Because counts were too low, around 17 rarely observed V segments, including chromosome 9 orphons, were left out of the earlier analysis of some 600 of the donors. In the study, 150 to 200 TCR beta chains were listed as associated with cytomegalovirus. In an earlier analysis of several hundred of the donors, most TCR beta V segments were observed in productive rearrangements about 87% or about 30% of the time, broadly matching IMGT annotations. In a later analysis, some 18,000 TCR beta sequences were associated with specific HLA alleles at a false discovery rate of 0.05. In vitro tests confirmed that a few of the cytomegalovirus-associated TCR beta chains recognize cytomegalovirus antigens. A cluster of highly shared sequence variants was judged likely to represent a technical artifact of the sequencing pipeline. In a later analysis, HLA-associated TCR beta chains showed more clonal expansion and lower generation probabilities than non-associated chains that were equally common. Linkage disequilibrium might explain the correlated functional status among segregating V segments, but an unknown experimental factor could not be excluded. According to a later analysis, parvovirus B19, influenza, CMV and Epstein-Barr virus appeared linked to several top co-occurrence clusters. A further reported finding was that TCR beta sequences accurately predicted the HLA-A and HLA-B alleles for most subjects in the first cohort. Because some donors lacked HLA typing at each locus, the association tests relied only on the typed subset. The presence/absence analyses assumed that sequencing depth was roughly uniform across donors, and that assumption may not be true. For the cohort, immune exposure information was limited to CMV serostatus. Cytomegalovirus status was reported to be diagnosed by the classifier with high specificity and sensitivity in both the original and validation cohorts. Compared with the approximately 710-donor mean, donors in an Asian-associated ancestry cluster had fewer N-insertions in productive TCRs, according to a later genetic analysis. Across donors, most TCR sequences were observed very rarely, whereas some public TCRs were present in many individuals. According to the authors, the approach could potentially be generalized to other disease states and immunological phenotypes.

Specimen: PBMCs. This chain is built from TRBV5-1 and TRBJ2-5, and TRBD2 matches 11 of the central bases. This receptor was obtained from a man in his forties or fifties in good health and CMV-seronegative. In nucleotides, the sequence is TGCGCCAGCAGCTTATTGACTAGCGGGGAAGAGACCCAGTACTTC. Its product reads: CASSLLTSGEETQYF.